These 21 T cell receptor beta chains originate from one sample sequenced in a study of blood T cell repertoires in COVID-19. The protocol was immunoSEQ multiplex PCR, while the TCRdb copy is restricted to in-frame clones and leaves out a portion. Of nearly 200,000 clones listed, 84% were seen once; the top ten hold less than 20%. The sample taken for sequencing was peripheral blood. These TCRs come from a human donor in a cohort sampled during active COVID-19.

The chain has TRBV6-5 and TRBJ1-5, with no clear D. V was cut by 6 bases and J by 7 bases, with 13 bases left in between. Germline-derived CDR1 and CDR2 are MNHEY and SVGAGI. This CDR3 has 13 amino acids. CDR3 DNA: TGTGCCAGCAGCCCACAGAGATCCCAGCCCCAGCATTTT. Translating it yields CASSPQRSQPQHF.

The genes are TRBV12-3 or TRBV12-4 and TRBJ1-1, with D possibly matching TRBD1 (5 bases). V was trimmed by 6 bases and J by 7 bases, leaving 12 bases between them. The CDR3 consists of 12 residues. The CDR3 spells CASRRTTSEAFF. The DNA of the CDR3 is TGTGCCAGCAGACGGACAACCAGTGAAGCTTTCTTT.

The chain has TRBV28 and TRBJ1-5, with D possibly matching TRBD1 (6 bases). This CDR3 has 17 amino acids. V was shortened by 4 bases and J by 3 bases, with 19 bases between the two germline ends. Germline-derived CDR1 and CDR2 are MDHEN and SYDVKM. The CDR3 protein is CASSWPLGGANNQPQHF. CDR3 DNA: TGTGCCAGCAGTTGGCCTCTGGGGGGGGCAAACAATCAGCCCCAGCATTTT.

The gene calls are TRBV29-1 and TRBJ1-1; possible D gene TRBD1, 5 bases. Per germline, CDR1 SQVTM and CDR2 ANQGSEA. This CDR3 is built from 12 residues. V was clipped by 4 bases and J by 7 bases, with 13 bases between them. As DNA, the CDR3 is TGCAGCGTTGTATTGACAGTGGGTGAAGCTTTCTTT. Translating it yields CSVVLTVGEAFF.

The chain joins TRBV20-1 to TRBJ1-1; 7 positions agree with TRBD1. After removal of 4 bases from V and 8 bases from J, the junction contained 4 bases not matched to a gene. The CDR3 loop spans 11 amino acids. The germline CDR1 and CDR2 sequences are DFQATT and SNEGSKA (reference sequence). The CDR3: CSAIKDREAFF. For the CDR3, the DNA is TGCAGTGCTATTAAGGACAGGGAAGCTTTCTTT.

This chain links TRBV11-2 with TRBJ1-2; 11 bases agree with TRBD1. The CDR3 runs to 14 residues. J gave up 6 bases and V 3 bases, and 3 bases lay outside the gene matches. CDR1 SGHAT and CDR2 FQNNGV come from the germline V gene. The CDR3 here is CASSFGTGGHGYTF. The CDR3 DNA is TGTGCCAGCAGCTTCGGGACAGGGGGGCATGGCTACACCTTC.

As DNA, the CDR3 is TGTGCCAGCAGCAAAGAATCGACTAGCGAGCAGTACGTC. Protein product: CASSKESTSEQYV. V is TRBV21-1 and J is TRBJ2-7; the D call of TRBD2 is as the table states it, not checked on the DNA. TRBV21-1 is termed a pseudogene. The CDR3 covers 13 residues.

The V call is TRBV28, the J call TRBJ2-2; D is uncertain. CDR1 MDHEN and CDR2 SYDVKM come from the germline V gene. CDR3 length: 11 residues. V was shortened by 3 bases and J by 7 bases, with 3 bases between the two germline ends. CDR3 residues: CASSFLGELFF. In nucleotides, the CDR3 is TGTGCCAGCAGTTTTCTCGGGGAGCTGTTTTTT. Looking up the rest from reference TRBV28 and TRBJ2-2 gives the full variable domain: DVKVTQSSRYLVKRTGEKVFLECVQDMDHENMFWYRQDPGLGLRLIYFSYDVKMKEKGDIPEGYSVSREKKERFSLILESASTNQTSMYLCASSFLGELFFGEGSRLTVL.

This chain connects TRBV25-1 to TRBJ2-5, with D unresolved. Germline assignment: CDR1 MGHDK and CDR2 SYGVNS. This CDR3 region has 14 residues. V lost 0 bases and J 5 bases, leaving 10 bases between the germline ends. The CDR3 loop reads CASSEYRNPETQYF. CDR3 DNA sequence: TGTGCCAGCAGTGAATATCGTAATCCGGAGACCCAGTACTTC.

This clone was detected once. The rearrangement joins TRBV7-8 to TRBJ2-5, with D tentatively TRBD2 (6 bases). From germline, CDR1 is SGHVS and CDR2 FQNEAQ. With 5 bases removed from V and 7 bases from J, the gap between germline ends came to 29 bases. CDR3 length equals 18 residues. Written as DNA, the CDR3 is TGTGCCAGCAGCCCAACGAGAAGGTTTGGAGGGTCCGCGGGGACCCAGTACTTC. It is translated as CASSPTRRFGGSAGTQYF.

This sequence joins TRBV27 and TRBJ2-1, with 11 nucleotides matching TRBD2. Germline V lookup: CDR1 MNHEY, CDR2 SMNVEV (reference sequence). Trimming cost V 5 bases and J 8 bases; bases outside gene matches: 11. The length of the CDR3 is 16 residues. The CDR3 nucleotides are TGTGCCAGCAGTCCTCCCGGGACTAGCGGTGTGGATGAGCAGTTCTTC. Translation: CASSPPGTSGVDEQFF.

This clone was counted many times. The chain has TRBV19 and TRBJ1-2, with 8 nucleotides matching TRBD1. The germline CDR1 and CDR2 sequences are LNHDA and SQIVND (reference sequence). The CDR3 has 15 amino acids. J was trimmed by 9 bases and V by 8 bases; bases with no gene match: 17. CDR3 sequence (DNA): TGTGCCAGTCGGCAACCGGACAGGGTTAGGTCAAGCTACACCTTC. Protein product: CASRQPDRVRSSYTF.

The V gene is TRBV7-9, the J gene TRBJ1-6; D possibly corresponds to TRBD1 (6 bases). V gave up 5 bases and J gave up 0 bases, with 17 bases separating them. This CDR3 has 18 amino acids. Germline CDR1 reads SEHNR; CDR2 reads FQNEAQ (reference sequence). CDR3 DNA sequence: TGTGCCAGCAGCCACTCACAGGGACGGGGCTCCTATAATTCACCCCTCCACTTT. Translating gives CASSHSQGRGSYNSPLHF.

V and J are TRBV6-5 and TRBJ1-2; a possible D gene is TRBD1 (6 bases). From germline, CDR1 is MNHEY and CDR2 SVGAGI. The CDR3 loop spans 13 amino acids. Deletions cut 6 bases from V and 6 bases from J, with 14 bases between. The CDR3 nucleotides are TGTGCCAGCAGAATTAACAGGGTTGATGGCTACACCTTC. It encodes CASRINRVDGYTF.

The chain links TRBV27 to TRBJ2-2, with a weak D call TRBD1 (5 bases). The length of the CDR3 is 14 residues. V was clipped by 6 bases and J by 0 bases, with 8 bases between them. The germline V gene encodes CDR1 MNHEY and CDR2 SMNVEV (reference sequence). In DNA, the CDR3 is TGTGCCAGCAGGATGACAGCGAACACCGGGGAGCTGTTTTTT. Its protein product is CASRMTANTGELFF.

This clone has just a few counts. In DNA, the CDR3 is TGTGCCTGGAGTGGAGCGGGAAACACCATATATTTT. Translation gives CAWSGAGNTIYF. The J gene is TRBJ1-3, the V gene TRBV30; no definite D call. V lost 1 base and J lost 4, with 5 bases in between. The CDR3 has 12 residues. Germline assignment: CDR1 GTSNPN and CDR2 SVGIG (reference sequence).

This CDR3 is CASSPRQGDHTDTQYF. CDR3 DNA sequence: TGTGCCAGCTCACCTAGACAGGGGGACCACACAGATACGCAGTATTTT. The chain links TRBV18 to TRBJ2-3; TRBD1 matches 9 bases. J was trimmed by 2 bases and V by 3 bases; bases with no gene match: 6. The germline gives CDR1 KGHSH, CDR2 LQKENI. This CDR3 contains 16 residues.

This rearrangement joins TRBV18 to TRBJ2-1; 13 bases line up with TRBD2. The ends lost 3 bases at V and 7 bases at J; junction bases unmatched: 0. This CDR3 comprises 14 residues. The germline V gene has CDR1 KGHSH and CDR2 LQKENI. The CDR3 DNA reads TGTGCCAGCTCACCGGGACTAGCGGGAAATGAGCAGTTCTTC. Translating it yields CASSPGLAGNEQFF. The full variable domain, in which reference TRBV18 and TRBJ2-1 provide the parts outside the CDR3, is NAGVMQNPRHLVRRRGQEARLRCSPMKGHSHVYWYRQLPEEGLKFMVYLQKENIIDESGMPKERFSAEFPKEGPSILRIQQVVRGDSAAYFCASSPGLAGNEQFFGPGTRLTVL.

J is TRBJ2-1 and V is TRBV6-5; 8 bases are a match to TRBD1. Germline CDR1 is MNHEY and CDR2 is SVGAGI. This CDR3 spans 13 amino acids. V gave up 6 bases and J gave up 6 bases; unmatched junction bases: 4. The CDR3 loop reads CASSLTGVNEQFF. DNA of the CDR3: TGTGCCAGCAGCCTGACAGGGGTCAATGAGCAGTTCTTC.

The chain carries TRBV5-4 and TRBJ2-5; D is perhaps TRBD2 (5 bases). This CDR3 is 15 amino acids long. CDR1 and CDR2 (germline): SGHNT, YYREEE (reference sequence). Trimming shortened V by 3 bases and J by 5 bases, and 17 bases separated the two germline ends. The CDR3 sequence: CASSYGGTRGETQYF. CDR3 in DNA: TGTGCCAGCAGCTACGGAGGAACTCGCGGCGAGACCCAGTACTTC.

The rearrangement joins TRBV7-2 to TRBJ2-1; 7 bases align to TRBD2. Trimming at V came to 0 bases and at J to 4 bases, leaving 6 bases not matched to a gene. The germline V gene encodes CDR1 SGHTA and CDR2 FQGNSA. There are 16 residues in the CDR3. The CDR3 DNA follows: TGTGCCAGCAGCTTAGCGCTTGGGACTACTTACAATGAGCAGTTCTTC. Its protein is CASSLALGTTYNEQFF.